This TCR beta chain was sequenced in a study of blood T cell repertoires in COVID-19. In the study overall: COVID-19 samples, acute and convalescent, were from the United States, Italy and Spain. T cells, B-cell-depleted T cells, or PBMCs supplied cDNA or gDNA.

Per the authors' pipeline: For nucleated cells, counts were estimated from reference gene primer amplification. Sequencing was performed with immunoSEQ multiplex PCR; in TCRdb, only in-frame clones are kept and a portion is missing. D and trimming were read from the DNA, whereas the V and J calls and clone size are those reported in that table. The table has over 100,000 clones, 85% to 90% seen once; the top ten hold approximately 1%. This CDR3 comprises 18 residues. V shed 7 bases and J 0 bases; nucleotides not matched to a gene: 17. Per the germline V gene, CDR1 is MNHEY and CDR2 is SMNVEV (reference sequence).

This clonotype originated in a human donor in a cohort sampled during active COVID-19. This chain connects TRBV27 to TRBJ1-1, with 7 bases identical to TRBD1. Sequencing input: peripheral blood. The CDR3 region is CASTQTGQWNFMNTEAFF. The CDR3 bases are TGTGCCAGCACTCAGACGGGACAGTGGAACTTCATGAACACTGAAGCTTTCTTT.